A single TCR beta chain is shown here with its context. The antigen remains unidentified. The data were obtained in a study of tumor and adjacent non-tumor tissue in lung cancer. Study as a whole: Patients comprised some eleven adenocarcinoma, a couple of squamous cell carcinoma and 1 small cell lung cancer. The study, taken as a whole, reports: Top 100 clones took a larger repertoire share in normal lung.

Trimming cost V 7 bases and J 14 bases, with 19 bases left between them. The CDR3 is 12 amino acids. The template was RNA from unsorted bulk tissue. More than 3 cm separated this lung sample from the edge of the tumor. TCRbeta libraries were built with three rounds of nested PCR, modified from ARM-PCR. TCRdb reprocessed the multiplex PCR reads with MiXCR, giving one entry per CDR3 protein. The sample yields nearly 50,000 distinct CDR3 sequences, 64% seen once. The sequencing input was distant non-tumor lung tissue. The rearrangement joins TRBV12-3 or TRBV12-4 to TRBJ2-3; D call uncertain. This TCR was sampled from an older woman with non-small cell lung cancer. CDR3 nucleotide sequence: TGTGCCAGCACCGGGCTCGCGGATATGCGGTATTTT. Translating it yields CASTGLADMRYF.